This T cell receptor (beta chain) originates from a study of molecular identifiers for immune sequencing clone quantification. Study results and limitations: Clones above 20 RNA copies contained over 97% of effector molecules and under 1% of naive molecules.

A single record per CDR3 protein comes from TCRdb applying MiXCR to the PCR reads. The repertoire holds 460,000 or so distinct CDR3 sequences, with about 20% as singletons. Between the trimmed V and J ends, which lost 7 bases and 8 bases, there was a span of 20 bases. This CDR3 has 14 residues. This clonotype was observed at least ten times. Its antigen is as yet unknown. Libraries used roughly 20,000 to 1,000,000 sorted naive CD8 T cells and 10%, 30% or 50% RNA input. Sorted naive CD8 T cells were those defined as CD8+CD4-CCR7+CD45RA+. Sequenced input: naive CD8+ T cells from blood, with Jurkat cell RNA spiked in. The subset denotes: FACS-sorted CD8+CD4-CCR7+CD45RA+ naive T cells. This TCR was recovered from a human donor in good health. Some libraries in this study had Jurkat cell RNA spiked in. The chain is built from TRBV12-3 or TRBV12-4 and TRBJ1-1; unclear D gene. Here the CDR3 reads CASKPRVLPGEAFF. The DNA of the CDR3 is TGTGCCAGCAAACCTAGGGTGCTGCCAGGCGAAGCTTTCTTT.